This T cell receptor beta chain was obtained from a study of T cell responses to AZD1222 COVID-19 vaccine. Study observations and caveats: Spike-specific TCR depth and breadth grew after two AZD1222 doses. Most donors were white British and more were female, and clonal diversity was possibly underestimated. Baseline antibody screening turned up just six seropositive AZD1222 recipients. Researchers report vaccine-associated CD4 TCRs spanning spike, with dominance at 160-218 and 743-854.

Trimming left V 5 bases short and J 6 bases short, with 19 bases between. This CDR3 has 15 residues. CDR1 and CDR2 from the germline V gene are LGHDT and YNNKEL (reference sequence). The assay was immunoSEQ multiplex PCR, and TCRdb's table has in-frame clones only and misses some. The table shows over 65,000 clones, with approximately 90% occurring only once. As for this clone: Its specificity is unknown.

The material sequenced was peripheral blood, taken on day 0 of AZD1222 vaccination. The chain uses TRBV3-1 (or the pseudogene TRBV3-2) and TRBJ1-2; D ambiguous. This sequence was found in an adult in good health. This CDR3 is CASSTFSWVSHGYTF. The CDR3 coding sequence is TGTGCCAGCAGCACTTTTAGTTGGGTCTCACATGGCTACACCTTC.